The 24 T cell receptor beta chains listed next were all sequenced from one sample in a study of cytotoxic CD8 clonotypes in ibrutinib-treated CLL. Only in-frame clones appear in the TCRdb table, and some are missing; sequencing was by immunoSEQ multiplex PCR. Here the sample spans over 200,000 clones, around 75% being singletons. Source: PBMCs, taken after 12 months of ibrutinib treatment. The receptors shown here come from a human donor with chronic lymphocytic leukemia.

The V gene is TRBV15, the J gene TRBJ1-6; perhaps TRBD1 as D (6 bases). The CDR3 loop spans 17 amino acids. Per germline, CDR1 LNHNV and CDR2 YYDKDF (reference sequence). The ends were cut back, 2 bases at V and 0 bases at J, with 11 bases in the middle. As DNA, the CDR3 is TGTGCCACCAGCAGAACCGACAGGAGCTCCTATAATTCACCCCTCCACTTT. Its protein is CATSRTDRSSYNSPLHF.

The rearrangement links TRBV5-1 to TRBJ2-1; tentatively, D is TRBD1 (6 bases). Trimming pared 0 bases from V and 2 bases from J, leaving 9 bases between. CDR1 SGHRS and CDR2 YFSETQ come from the germline V gene. The CDR3 totals 15 residues. The CDR3 DNA is TGCGCCAGCAGCTTGGACAGGGTACCCTACAATGAGCAGTTCTTC. Translating gives CASSLDRVPYNEQFF.

This rearrangement joins TRBV7-9 to TRBJ1-4, with a possible D match to TRBD1 (5 bases). The CDR3 loop spans 16 amino acids. CDR1 is SEHNR, CDR2 FQNEAQ, per germline (reference sequence). Trimming removed 5 bases at V and 0 bases at J, with 13 bases between. CDR3 DNA sequence: TGTGCCAGCAGCCCCCTACCAGGGTCAACTAATGAAAAACTGTTTTTT. Its translation: CASSPLPGSTNEKLFF. Together with reference TRBV7-9 and TRBJ1-4, the CDR3 gives the full variable domain: DTGVSQNPRHKITKRGQNVTFRCDPISEHNRLYWYRQTLGQGPEFLTYFQNEAQLEKSRLLSDRFSAERPKGSFSTLEIQRTEQGDSAMYLCASSPLPGSTNEKLFFGSGTQLSVL.

The V gene is TRBV2, the J gene TRBJ2-2; D uncertain. V was shortened by 6 bases and J by 5 bases, with 10 bases between the two germline ends. Germline loops: CDR1 SNHLY, CDR2 FYNNEI. The CDR3 consists of 13 residues. The CDR3 loop is CASRPSWTGELFF. As DNA, the CDR3 is TGTGCCAGCAGGCCGTCTTGGACCGGGGAGCTGTTTTTT.

There are many counts of this clone. The rearrangement uses TRBV5-1 and TRBJ2-2; 9 positions match TRBD2. Germline CDR1 and CDR2: SGHRS and YFSETQ. V was pared by 7 bases and J by 3 bases, with 4 bases of the junction left unmatched. The CDR3 spans 14 residues. The CDR3 protein is CASRLAGDTGELFF. The CDR3 DNA reads as TGCGCCAGCCGGTTAGCGGGGGACACCGGGGAGCTGTTTTTT. Together with reference TRBV5-1 and TRBJ2-2, the CDR3 gives the full variable domain: KAGVTQTPRYLIKTRGQQVTLSCSPISGHRSVSWYQQTPGQGLQFLFEYFSETQRNKGNFPGRFSGRQFSNSRSEMNVSTLELGDSALYLCASRLAGDTGELFFGEGSRLTVL.

The V gene is TRBV4-3, the J gene TRBJ1-5, with 8 nucleotides matching TRBD1. Germline trimming cut 1 base from V and 7 bases from J; bases unmatched to any gene: 6. The germline gives CDR1 LGHNA, CDR2 YSLEER. The CDR3 is made up of 15 amino acids. This chain's CDR3 is CASSQGQGARQPQHF. CDR3 in DNA: TGCGCCAGCAGCCAAGGGCAGGGGGCGCGGCAGCCCCAGCATTTT.

The gene calls are TRBV13 and TRBJ1-1; possibly TRBD1 for D (6 bases). The length of the CDR3 is 14 residues. The ends were cut back, 0 bases at V and 6 bases at J, with 11 bases in the middle. Germline V gene lookup returns CDR1 PRHDT and CDR2 FYEKMQ (reference sequence). The CDR3 loop reads CASSLGSGEAEAFF. CDR3 bases: TGTGCCAGCAGCTTAGGGTCAGGGGAGGCTGAAGCTTTCTTT. The whole variable domain, remainder taken from reference TRBV13 and TRBJ1-1, is AAGVIQSPRHLIKEKRETATLKCYPIPRHDTVYWYQQGPGQDPQFLISFYEKMQSDKGSIPDRFSAQQFSDYHSELNMSSLELGDSALYFCASSLGSGEAEAFFGQGTRLTVV.

The sample holds a few counts of this clone. The gene calls are TRBV6-6 and TRBJ1-5; 7 bases fit TRBD1. From germline, CDR1 is MNHNY and CDR2 SVGAGI (reference sequence). Trimming cost V 6 bases and J 2 bases; bases outside gene matches: 10. This CDR3 is built from 16 residues. CDR3 nucleotide sequence: TGTGCCAGCAGCCTGACAGGGAATGGGGGCAATCAGCCCCAGCATTTT. This codes for CASSLTGNGGNQPQHF.

The chain couples TRBV5-1 to TRBJ2-3; no firm D call. Deletions cut 3 bases from V and 3 bases from J, with 11 bases between. Germline V CDR1 and CDR2: SGHRS, YFSETQ. The CDR3 length is 14 residues. For the CDR3, the DNA is TGCGCCAGCAGCTCAACCGGGCCTACAGATACGCAGTATTTT. Protein product: CASSSTGPTDTQYF.

The J gene is TRBJ2-7, the V gene TRBV6-1; D remains unclear. This CDR3 is built from 14 residues. V dropped 6 bases and J dropped 3 bases, with 15 bases sitting between them. Germline CDR1 MNHNS, CDR2 SASEGT. This chain's CDR3 is CASRALEYDYEQYF. The DNA for the CDR3 is TGTGCCAGCAGAGCATTGGAGTATGACTACGAGCAGTACTTC.

The chain carries TRBV9 and TRBJ1-1; D perhaps matches TRBD1 (5 bases). With 3 bases removed from V and 0 bases from J, the gap between germline ends came to 9 bases. CDR1 and CDR2 from the germline V gene are SGDLS and YYNGEE. The CDR3 extends over 14 amino acids. The CDR3 protein is CASSAPGMNTEAFF. The CDR3 bases are TGTGCCAGCAGCGCTCCAGGGATGAACACTGAAGCTTTCTTT.

This clone was counted between two and nine times. The chain carries TRBV7-8 and TRBJ1-2, with D possibly being TRBD1 (6 bases). The germline V gene encodes CDR1 SGHVS and CDR2 FQNEAQ. V was pared by 7 bases and J by 3 bases, with 15 bases between. The CDR3 is 14 amino acids. The CDR3: CASTKTGIDYGYTF. CDR3 nucleotides: TGTGCCAGCACCAAAACAGGGATTGACTATGGCTACACCTTC.

The rearrangement uses TRBV2 and TRBJ1-6; 7 bases align to TRBD1. V gave up 4 bases and J gave up 6 bases; unmatched junction bases: 3. The V gene's germline CDR1 is SNHLY and CDR2 FYNNEI. The CDR3 totals 14 residues. The CDR3, as DNA: TGTGCCAGCAGTGTGACAGGGCCTAATTCACCCCTCCACTTT. Translated: CASSVTGPNSPLHF.

This chain connects TRBV19 to TRBJ1-2; no firm D call. CDR1 is LNHDA and CDR2 is SQIVND in the germline V gene (reference sequence). The V end was cut by 7 bases, the J end by 6 bases, with 15 bases between. The CDR3 is made up of 13 amino acids. Written as DNA, the CDR3 is TGTGCCAGTAACCCAGACACGAGTCATGGCTACACCTTC. Translating gives CASNPDTSHGYTF.

This chain joins TRBV7-3 and TRBJ1-2, with 7 bases aligning to TRBD1. The germline CDR1 and CDR2 sequences are SGHTA and FQGTGA. This CDR3 contains 16 residues. The V gene end was trimmed by 5 bases and the J gene end by 3 bases; junction bases not matched to a gene: 12. CDR3 loop: CASSLRQGSSDYGYTF. DNA of the CDR3: TGTGCCAGCAGCCTACGACAGGGAAGTTCGGACTATGGCTACACCTTC. Full variable domain (rest looked up from reference TRBV7-3 and TRBJ1-2): GAGVSQTPSNKVTEKGKYVELRCDPISGHTALYWYRQSLGQGPEFLIYFQGTGAADDSGLPNDRFFAVRPEGSVSTLKIQRTERGDSAVYLCASSLRQGSSDYGYTFGSGTRLTVV.

Only one count was recorded for this clone. Within the sample, other DNA sequences also encode this same CDR3. CDR3 bases: TGTGCCAGCAGCTTGGGAACTTTCACAGATACGCAGTATTTT. It is translated as CASSLGTFTDTQYF. This sequence joins TRBV7-9 and TRBJ2-3; D unresolved. This CDR3 is 14 amino acids long. Germline-derived CDR1 and CDR2 are SEHNR and FQNEAQ (reference sequence). V dropped 3 bases and J dropped 2 bases, with 9 bases sitting between them.

This clone was recorded once. The chain carries TRBV6-5 and TRBJ1-1, with 9 bases that match TRBD1. From germline, CDR1 is MNHEY and CDR2 SVGAGI. This CDR3 is 15 amino acids long. The J segment lost 2 bases and the V segment lost 6 bases, leaving 7 bases of the junction unmatched. DNA for the CDR3: TGTGCCAGCAGCCCTCCGGGACAGGGCAACACTGAAGCTTTCTTT. It specifies CASSPPGQGNTEAFF.

The chain employs TRBV9 and TRBJ1-5, with a possible D match to TRBD1 (5 bases). CDR3 length: 15 amino acids. The germline V gene has CDR1 SGDLS and CDR2 YYNGEE. The V and J ends lost 0 bases and 1 base respectively, with 8 bases between them. Here the CDR3 reads CASSVDGTSNQPQHF. Here the CDR3 DNA reads TGTGCCAGCAGCGTAGATGGGACCAGCAATCAGCCCCAGCATTTT.

The V and J genes are TRBV19 and TRBJ2-3; D is possibly TRBD2 (6 bases). This CDR3 contains 14 residues. The germline V and J ends were trimmed by 9 bases and 0 bases, with 13 bases remaining between them. Germline V gene lookup returns CDR1 LNHDA and CDR2 SQIVND (reference sequence). CDR3 nucleotides: TGTGCCAGCCAGGGCGGACTAAGCACAGATACGCAGTATTTT. Encoded protein: CASQGGLSTDTQYF.

Concerning this clone: Additional DNA sequences in this sample encode the identical CDR3. The V gene is TRBV30, the J gene TRBJ2-5; possibly TRBD1 or TRBD2 for D (5 bases each). The CDR3 is 15 residues long. V lost 0 bases and J 4 bases, leaving 15 bases between the germline ends. Looked up from germline, CDR1 is GTSNPN and CDR2 is SVGIG (reference sequence). DNA for the CDR3: TGTGCCTGGAGTGTTGGACCCGGGGCGGCAGAGACCCAGTACTTC. Amino acid sequence: CAWSVGPGAAETQYF.

This clone was seen just once. This chain links TRBV5-5 with TRBJ2-7, with no clear D. CDR3 length: 11 amino acids. The V gene lost 2 bases and the J gene lost 9 bases, with 9 bases spanning the gap. Germline assignment: CDR1 SGHKS and CDR2 YYEKEE (reference sequence). CDR3 loop: CASSFSGGQYF. The CDR3 DNA reads TGTGCCAGCAGCTTCTCCGGTGGGCAGTACTTC.

Here the CDR3 DNA reads TGTGCCAGCTACGACGCAGGGGTCGATGAGCAGTTCTTC. As protein: CASYDAGVDEQFF. The chain uses TRBV6-1 and TRBJ2-1; TRBD1 might be the D (6 bases). The germline V and J ends were trimmed by 8 bases and 8 bases, with 16 bases remaining between them. The CDR3 spans 13 residues. Germline values: CDR1 MNHNS, CDR2 SASEGT.

The J gene is TRBJ1-2, the V gene TRBV18; D is uncertain. V was pared by 6 bases and J by 2 bases, with 10 bases between. The CDR3 is 13 residues long. CDR1 and CDR2 from the germline V gene are KGHSH and LQKENI. The CDR3 loop is CASSSTVNYGYTF. Written as DNA, the CDR3 is TGTGCCAGCTCGTCGACTGTCAACTATGGCTACACCTTC.

The rearrangement links TRBV5-1 to TRBJ1-2; D may be TRBD1 (6 bases). The CDR3 extends over 15 amino acids. Germline V gives CDR1 SGHRS, CDR2 YFSETQ. Trimming left V 1 base short and J 4 bases short, with 14 bases between. CDR3 sequence (DNA): TGCGCCAGCAGCTTGACTGGGACACCGGGCTATGGCTACACCTTC. Translation gives CASSLTGTPGYGYTF.